This T cell receptor (beta chain) stems from a study of T-cell reconstitution after alpha-beta-depleted transplantation in children. At least ten counts were recorded for this clonotype. The antigen is unknown. A TCRbeta library incorporating unique molecular identifiers was prepared. MiXCR, applied by TCRdb to the PCR reads, yields one record per CDR3 protein. Of roughly 670,000 distinct CDR3 sequences in the sample, under 15% are singletons; the top ten hold approximately 0.8%. Broader study findings: Several hundred graft clones that had expanded were reportedly the source of alpha-beta T cells about two months after transplant.

CDR3 length: 16 amino acids. Losses at the gene ends were 0 bases for V and 4 bases for J; bases not matched to a gene: 11. Germline V CDR1 and CDR2: DFQATT, SNEGSKA (reference sequence). The clonotype comes from a girl under 10 years old with congenital amegakaryocytic thrombocytopenia, due to receive a stem cell transplant. The rearrangement joins TRBV20-1 to TRBJ2-7, with 8 bases fitting TRBD1. This specimen was PBMCs, taken before TCRalphabeta/CD19-depleted stem cell transplant. This CDR3 reads CSARDPRRDRYYEQYF. The CDR3 region has the DNA TGCAGTGCTAGAGATCCCCGCCGGGACAGGTATTACGAGCAGTACTTC.